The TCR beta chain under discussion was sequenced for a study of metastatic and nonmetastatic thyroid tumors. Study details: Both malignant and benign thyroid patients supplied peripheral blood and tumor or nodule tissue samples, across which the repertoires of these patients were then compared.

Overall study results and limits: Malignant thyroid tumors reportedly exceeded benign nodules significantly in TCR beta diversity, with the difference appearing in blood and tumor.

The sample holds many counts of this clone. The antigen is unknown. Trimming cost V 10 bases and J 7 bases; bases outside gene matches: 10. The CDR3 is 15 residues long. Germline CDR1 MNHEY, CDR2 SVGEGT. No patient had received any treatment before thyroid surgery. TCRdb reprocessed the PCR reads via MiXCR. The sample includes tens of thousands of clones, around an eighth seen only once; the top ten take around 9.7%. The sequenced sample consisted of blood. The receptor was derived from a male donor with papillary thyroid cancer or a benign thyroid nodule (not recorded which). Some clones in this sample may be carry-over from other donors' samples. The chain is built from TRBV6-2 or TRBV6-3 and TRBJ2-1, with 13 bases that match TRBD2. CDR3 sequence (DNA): TGTGCCATCTCTCCGGGACTAGCGGGAAATAATGAGCAGTTCTTC. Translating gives CAISPGLAGNNEQFF.